The clone carrying this TCR beta chain was observed many times. Time point described: sample taken at primary tumor resection. Germline loops: CDR1 SNHLY, CDR2 FYNNEI. This CDR3 comprises 14 residues. V was clipped by 5 bases and J by 0 bases, with 10 bases between them. This sample is drawn from a study of spatial heterogeneity in lung cancer. Each CDR3 protein gets one entry after TCRdb re-called the 5' RACE reads with MiXCR. This sample has 24,000 or so distinct CDR3 sequences, with 7% found just once. This chain uses TRBV2 with TRBJ1-1; D not resolved. Sequencing was performed on PBMCs, taken at surgery. This TCR was sampled from a male donor with early-stage non-small cell lung cancer. The CDR3: CASSPLQMNTEAFF. CDR3 DNA: TGTGCCAGCAGTCCCCTTCAGATGAACACTGAAGCTTTCTTT.